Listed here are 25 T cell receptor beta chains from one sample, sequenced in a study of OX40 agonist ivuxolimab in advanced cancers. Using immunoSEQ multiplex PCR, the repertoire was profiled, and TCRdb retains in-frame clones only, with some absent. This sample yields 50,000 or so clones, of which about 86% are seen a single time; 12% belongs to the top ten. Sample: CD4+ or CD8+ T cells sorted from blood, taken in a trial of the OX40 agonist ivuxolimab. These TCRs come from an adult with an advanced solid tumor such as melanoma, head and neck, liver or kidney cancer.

The CDR3 region has the DNA TGTGCCAGCAGTTACTACGTGAACACTGAAGCTTTCTTT. The encoded protein is CASSYYVNTEAFF. This chain joins TRBV6-5 and TRBJ1-1; D uncertain. The CDR3 is 13 amino acids. The germline V and J ends were trimmed by 1 base and 0 bases, with 3 bases remaining between them. Germline V CDR1 and CDR2: MNHEY, SVGAGI.

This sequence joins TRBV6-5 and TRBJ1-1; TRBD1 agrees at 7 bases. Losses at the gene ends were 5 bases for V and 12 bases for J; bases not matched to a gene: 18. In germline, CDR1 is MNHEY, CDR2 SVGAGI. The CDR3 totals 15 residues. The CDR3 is CASSSLPRTGVSTFF. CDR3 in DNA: TGTGCCAGCAGTAGTTTGCCCCGGACAGGTGTATCGACTTTCTTT.

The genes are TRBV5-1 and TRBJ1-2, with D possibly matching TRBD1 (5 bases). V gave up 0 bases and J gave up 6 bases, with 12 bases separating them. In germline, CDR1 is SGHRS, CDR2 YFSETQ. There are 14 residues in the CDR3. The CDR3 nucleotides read TGCGCCAGCAGCTTGGTTGGGGGTGAGCATGGCTACACCTTC. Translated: CASSLVGGEHGYTF.

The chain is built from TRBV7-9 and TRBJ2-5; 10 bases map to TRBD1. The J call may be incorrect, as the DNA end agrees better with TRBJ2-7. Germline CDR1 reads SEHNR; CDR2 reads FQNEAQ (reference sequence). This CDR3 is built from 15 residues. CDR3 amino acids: CASSSPDRGIYEQYF. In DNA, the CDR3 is TGTGCCAGCAGCTCCCCGGACAGGGGGATCTACGAGCAGTACTTC.

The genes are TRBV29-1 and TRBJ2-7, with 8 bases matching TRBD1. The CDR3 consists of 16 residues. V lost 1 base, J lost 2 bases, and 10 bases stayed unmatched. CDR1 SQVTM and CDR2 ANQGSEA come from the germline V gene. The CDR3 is CSVEVSRTGSPYEQYF. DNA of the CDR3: TGCAGCGTTGAAGTTTCGCGGACAGGGAGCCCCTACGAGCAGTACTTC.

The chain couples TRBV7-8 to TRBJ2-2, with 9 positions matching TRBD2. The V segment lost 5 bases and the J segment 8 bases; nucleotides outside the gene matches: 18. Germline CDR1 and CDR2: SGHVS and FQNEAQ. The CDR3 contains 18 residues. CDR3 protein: CASSPKQASGTRGGELFF. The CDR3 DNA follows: TGTGCCAGCAGCCCTAAACAGGCTAGCGGGACCAGGGGGGGGGAGCTGTTTTTT.

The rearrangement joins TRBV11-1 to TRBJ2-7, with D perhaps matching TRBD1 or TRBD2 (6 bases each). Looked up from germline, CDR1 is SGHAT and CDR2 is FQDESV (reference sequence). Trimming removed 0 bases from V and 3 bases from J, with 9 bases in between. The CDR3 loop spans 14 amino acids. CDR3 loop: CASSLAGGGYEQYF. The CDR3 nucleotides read TGTGCCAGCAGCTTAGCGGGGGGCGGCTACGAGCAGTACTTC.

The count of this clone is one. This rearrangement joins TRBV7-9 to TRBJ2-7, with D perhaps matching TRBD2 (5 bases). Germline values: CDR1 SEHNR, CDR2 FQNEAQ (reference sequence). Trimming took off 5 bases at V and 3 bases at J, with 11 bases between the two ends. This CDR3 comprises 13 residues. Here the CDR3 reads CASSGGLDYEQYF. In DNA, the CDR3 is TGTGCCAGCAGCGGCGGGCTGGACTACGAGCAGTACTTC. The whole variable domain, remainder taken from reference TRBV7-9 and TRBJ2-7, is DTGVSQNPRHKITKRGQNVTFRCDPISEHNRLYWYRQTLGQGPEFLTYFQNEAQLEKSRLLSDRFSAERPKGSFSTLEIQRTEQGDSAMYLCASSGGLDYEQYFGPGTRLTVT.

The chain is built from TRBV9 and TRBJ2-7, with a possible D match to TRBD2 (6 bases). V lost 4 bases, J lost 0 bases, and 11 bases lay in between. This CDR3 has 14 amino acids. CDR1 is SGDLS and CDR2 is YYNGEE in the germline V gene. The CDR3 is CASSLGLSSYEQYF. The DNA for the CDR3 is TGTGCCAGCAGCTTGGGACTGAGCTCCTACGAGCAGTACTTC.

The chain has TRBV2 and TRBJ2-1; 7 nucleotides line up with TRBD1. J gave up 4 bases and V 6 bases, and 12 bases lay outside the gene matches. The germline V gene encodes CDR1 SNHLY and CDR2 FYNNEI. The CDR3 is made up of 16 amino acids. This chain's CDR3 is CASRDRSRSLYNEQFF. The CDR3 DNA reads TGTGCCAGCAGGGACAGGTCGAGGTCCCTTTACAATGAGCAGTTCTTC.

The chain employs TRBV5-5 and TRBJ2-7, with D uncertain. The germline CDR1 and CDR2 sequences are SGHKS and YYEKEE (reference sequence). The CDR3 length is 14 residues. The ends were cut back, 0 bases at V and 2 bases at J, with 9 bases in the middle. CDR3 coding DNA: TGTGCCAGCAGCTTGGAACTGGGTGCCTACGAGCAGTACTTC. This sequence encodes CASSLELGAYEQYF.

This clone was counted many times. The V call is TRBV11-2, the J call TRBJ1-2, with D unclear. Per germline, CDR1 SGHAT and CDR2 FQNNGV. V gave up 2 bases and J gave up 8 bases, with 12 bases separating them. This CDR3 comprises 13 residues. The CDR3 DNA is TGTGCCAGCAGCTTAAGTGCTTACCGGGGCTACACCTTC. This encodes CASSLSAYRGYTF.

CDR3: CASSEGQGRYKETQYF. The CDR3 coding sequence is TGTGCCAGCAGTGAAGGACAGGGGCGTTATAAAGAGACCCAGTACTTC. V usage is TRBV7-9 and J usage is TRBJ2-5; 9 bases line up with TRBD1. The trim removed 6 bases at V and 3 bases at J, leaving 11 bases unmatched. Germline V gene data show CDR1 as SEHNR and CDR2 as FQNEAQ (reference sequence). This CDR3 comprises 16 residues.

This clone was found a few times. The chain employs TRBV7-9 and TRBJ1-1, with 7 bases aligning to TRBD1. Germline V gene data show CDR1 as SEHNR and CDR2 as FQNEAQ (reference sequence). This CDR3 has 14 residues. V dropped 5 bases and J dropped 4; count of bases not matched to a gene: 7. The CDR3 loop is CASSPGAGGTEAFF. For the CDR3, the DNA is TGTGCCAGCAGCCCTGGGGCAGGGGGCACTGAAGCTTTCTTT.

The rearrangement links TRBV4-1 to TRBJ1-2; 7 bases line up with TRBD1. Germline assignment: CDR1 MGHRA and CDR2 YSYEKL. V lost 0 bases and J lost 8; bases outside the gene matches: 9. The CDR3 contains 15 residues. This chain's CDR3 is CASSQEGDRDYGYTF. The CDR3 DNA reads TGCGCCAGCAGCCAAGAAGGAGACAGGGATTACGGCTACACCTTC.

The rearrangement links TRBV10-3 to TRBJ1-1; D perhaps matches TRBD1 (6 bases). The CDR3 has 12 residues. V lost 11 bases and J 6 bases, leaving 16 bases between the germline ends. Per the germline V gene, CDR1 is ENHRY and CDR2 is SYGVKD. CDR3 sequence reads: CAVAGAWPEAFF. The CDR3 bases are TGTGCCGTAGCAGGGGCTTGGCCTGAAGCTTTCTTT.

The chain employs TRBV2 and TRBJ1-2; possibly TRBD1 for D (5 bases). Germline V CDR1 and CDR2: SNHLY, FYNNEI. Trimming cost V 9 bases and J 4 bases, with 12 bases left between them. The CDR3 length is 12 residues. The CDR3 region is CARSTASYGYTF. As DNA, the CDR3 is TGTGCCAGATCGACAGCCTCCTATGGCTACACCTTC.

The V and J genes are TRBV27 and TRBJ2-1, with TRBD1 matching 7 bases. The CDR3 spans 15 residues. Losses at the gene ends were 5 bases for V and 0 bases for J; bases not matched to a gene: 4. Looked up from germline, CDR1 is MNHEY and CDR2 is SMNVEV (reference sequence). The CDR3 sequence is CASSVGQSSYNEQFF. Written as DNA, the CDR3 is TGTGCCAGCAGTGTGGGACAGAGCTCCTACAATGAGCAGTTCTTC.

The CDR3 nucleotides are TGTGCCAGCAGCCCCCTCGACGGGGGGGCATACCAAGAGACCCAGTACTTC. The encoded protein is CASSPLDGGAYQETQYF. The chain joins TRBV5-6 to TRBJ2-5, with 8 bases lining up with TRBD2. CDR1 and CDR2 from the germline V gene are SGHDT and YYEEEE. The CDR3 is 17 amino acids. The V and J ends lost 4 bases and 0 bases, in that order; junction bases with no gene match: 11.

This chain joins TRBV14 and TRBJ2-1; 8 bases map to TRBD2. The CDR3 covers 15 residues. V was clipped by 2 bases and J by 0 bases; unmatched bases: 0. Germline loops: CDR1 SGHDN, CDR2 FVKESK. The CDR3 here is CASSQTSGSYNEQFF. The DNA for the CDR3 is TGTGCCAGCAGCCAAACTAGCGGCTCCTACAATGAGCAGTTCTTC.

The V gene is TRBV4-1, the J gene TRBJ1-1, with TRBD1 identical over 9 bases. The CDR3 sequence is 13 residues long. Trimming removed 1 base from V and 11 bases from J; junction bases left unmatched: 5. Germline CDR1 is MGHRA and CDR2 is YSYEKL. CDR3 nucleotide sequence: TGCGCCAGCAGCCAAGGAGGGACAGGGTTGGCTTTCTTT. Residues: CASSQGGTGLAFF.

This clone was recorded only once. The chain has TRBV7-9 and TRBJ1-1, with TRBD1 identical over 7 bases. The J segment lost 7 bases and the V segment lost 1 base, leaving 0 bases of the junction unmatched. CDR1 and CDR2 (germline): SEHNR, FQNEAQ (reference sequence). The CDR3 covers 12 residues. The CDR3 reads CASSLGTGEAFF. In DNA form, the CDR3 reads TGTGCCAGCAGCTTAGGGACAGGTGAAGCTTTCTTT.

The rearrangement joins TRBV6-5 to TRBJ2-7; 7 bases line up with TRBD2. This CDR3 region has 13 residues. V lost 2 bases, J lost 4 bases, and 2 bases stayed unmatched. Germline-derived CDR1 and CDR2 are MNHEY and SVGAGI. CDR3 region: CASSYVGGYEQYF. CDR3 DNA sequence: TGTGCCAGCAGTTACGTGGGGGGGTACGAGCAGTACTTC.

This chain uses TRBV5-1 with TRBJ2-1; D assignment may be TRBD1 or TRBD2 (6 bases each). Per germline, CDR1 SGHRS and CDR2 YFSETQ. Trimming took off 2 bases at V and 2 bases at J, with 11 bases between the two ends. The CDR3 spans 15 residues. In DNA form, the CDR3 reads TGCGCCAGCAGCTTCTCGGGGGCCCCCTACAATGAGCAGTTCTTC. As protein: CASSFSGAPYNEQFF. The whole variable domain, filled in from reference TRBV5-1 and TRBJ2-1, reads KAGVTQTPRYLIKTRGQQVTLSCSPISGHRSVSWYQQTPGQGLQFLFEYFSETQRNKGNFPGRFSGRQFSNSRSEMNVSTLELGDSALYLCASSFSGAPYNEQFFGPGTRLTVL.

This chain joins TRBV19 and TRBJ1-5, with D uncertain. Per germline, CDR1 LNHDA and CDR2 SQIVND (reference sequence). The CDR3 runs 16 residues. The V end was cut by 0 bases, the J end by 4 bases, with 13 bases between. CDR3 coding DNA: TGTGCCAGTAGTATAGATCGTGTAGGGCTAAATCAGCCCCAGCATTTT. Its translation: CASSIDRVGLNQPQHF.